This T cell receptor (beta chain) is drawn from a study of control samples from healthy donors and cancer patients. Germline V gives CDR1 SGHRS, CDR2 YFSETQ. Trimming took 5 bases from V and 0 from J, leaving 8 bases between them. This CDR3 is 13 amino acids long. Here immunoSEQ multiplex PCR was the method, and the copy in TCRdb shows in-frame clones only, minus some. Among around 140,000 clones listed, under 95% were seen once. The sequenced sample consisted of blood. This sequence was found in a man between 18 and 35 years old in good health. The V gene is TRBV5-1, the J gene TRBJ1-1; unclear D gene. The CDR3 region has the DNA TGCGCCAGCAGTCCAGGAGTGAACACTGAAGCTTTCTTT. This sequence encodes CASSPGVNTEAFF. The variable domain in full, completed from reference TRBV5-1 and TRBJ1-1, reads KAGVTQTPRYLIKTRGQQVTLSCSPISGHRSVSWYQQTPGQGLQFLFEYFSETQRNKGNFPGRFSGRQFSNSRSEMNVSTLELGDSALYLCASSPGVNTEAFFGQGTRLTVV.